The entry below gives a single T cell receptor (beta chain) sequence along with its context. Its antigen is currently not known. Base quality data are lacking; no much larger clone is found one base away. The germline V gene encodes CDR1 MNHNY and CDR2 SVGAGI (reference sequence). The CDR3 contains 14 residues, cysteine and phenylalanine counted. Only the CDR3 DNA stays, 42 bases, in frame from base 1. Trimming costs V 4 bases and J 3 bases, and their ends lie 13 bases apart. This specimen belongs to a study of cytomegalovirus exposure and HLA in healthy donors (dated by TCRdb to about 2017). A note on the overall study: An earlier analysis of some 620 of the donors reported 276 Gb of sequence data and 95 million to 120 million unique TCR beta sequences obtained from some 200 million T cells. Roughly 300 gigabases of sequencing data and tens of millions of unique TCR sequences were included in an early release covering 550 to 650 HLA-typed donors. The genetic ancestry cluster associated with self-reported Caucasian donors included 70% to 85% of the approximately 400 genotyped donors. The study aimed to test whether cataloging public T cell receptors could reveal signatures of past pathogen exposure. The study profiled the T cell repertoires of some 610 subjects by immunosequencing and related them to cytomegalovirus serostatus. Besides the first cohort of 666 subjects, a separate validation cohort made up of 120 different subjects was used. To predict cytomegalovirus infection status, the study combined high-throughput TCR immunosequencing, statistical association of individual TCRs with disease status, and machine learning. A later analysis re-examined previously published TCR beta repertoires from about 670 donors and added high-resolution HLA genotyping to investigate patterns of TCR occurrence. In the later analysis, no new phenotypic data were used to find candidate immune exposures; instead, reliance was placed on TCR beta sequences and their occurrence across donors. An earlier analysis of around 580 of the donors used high-throughput TCR beta sequencing to judge whether each TCR beta V gene segment behaved as functional or pseudogenic. Donor age, sex, ethnicity and CMV serostatus were compiled together with the repertoire data. Genome-wide SNP genotypes for about 60% of the 666 donors were used in a later genetic analysis, which treated that subset as a discovery cohort. All discovery cohort repertoires had been generated using a single sequencing platform. Class I and class II HLA loci were covered by the typing at four-digit resolution. The number of typed donors differed by locus: roughly 629-640 for A, B, C, DRB1 and DQB1; about 520 for DQA1; fewer than 610 for DPA1; and 400 to 480 for DPB1. Because of strong linkage in the cohort, four or five DR-DQ haplotypes were treated as single units for association and clustering. Among roughly 400 genotyped donors of the cohort, an average of around 240,000 unique TCR beta nucleotide sequences was sequenced per donor, of which 15% to 20% were non-productive. Overall study results and their limits: The only immune exposure information available for the cohort was CMV serostatus. According to a later analysis, most CMV-associated TCR beta chains appeared to be HLA-restricted, and the HLA associations seemed to be driven largely by CMV exposure. The study listed 150 to 200 TCR beta chains as associated with cytomegalovirus. At a false discovery rate of 0.05, a later analysis linked around 17,000 TCR beta sequences to specific HLA alleles. HLA typing was unavailable for some donors at each locus, so association tests used only the typed subset. Strong co-occurrence of HLA alleles, especially DR and DQ, made assigning TCR associations to individual alleles difficult. Because counts were too low, seventeen rarely observed V segments, including chromosome 9 orphons, were left out of the earlier analysis of about 620 of the donors. Because the 87-base-pair reads could not distinguish some IMGT-functional V segments, including TRBV6-2 and TRBV6-3, those segments were excluded. In a later analysis, TCR association rates were found to vary across HLA loci, with the most associated TCRs seen for DRB1 alleles and the fewest for HLA-C alleles. The cohort was sequenced for TCR beta chains only, and without alpha or paired-chain data the features that could be detected were limited. Compared with the roughly 670-donor mean, donors in an Asian-associated ancestry cluster had fewer N-insertions in productive TCRs, according to a later genetic analysis. In a later analysis, HLA-associated TCR beta chains showed more clonal expansion and lower generation probabilities than non-associated chains that were equally common. According to a later analysis, parvovirus B19, influenza, CMV and Epstein-Barr virus appeared linked to several top co-occurrence clusters. V-gene and J-gene trimming of TCR beta chains was associated with a missense DCLRE1C variant in a later genetic analysis, and the association was replicated in an independent cohort. In an earlier analysis of around 600 of the donors, most TCR beta V segments were observed in productive rearrangements about 90% or about 30% of the time, broadly matching IMGT annotations. Three of the identified cytomegalovirus-associated TCR beta chains were confirmed in vitro to be specific for cytomegalovirus antigens. While some public TCRs were present in many individuals, most TCR sequences turned up only very rarely across donors. A further reported finding was that TCR beta sequences accurately predicted the HLA-A and HLA-B alleles for most subjects in the first cohort. The classifier was reported to diagnose cytomegalovirus status with high specificity and sensitivity in both the original and validation cohorts. Linkage disequilibrium might explain the correlated functional status among segregating V segments, but an unknown experimental factor could not be excluded. Roughly uniform sequencing depth across donors was assumed in presence/absence analyses, although this assumption may not hold. A cluster of highly shared sequence variants was judged likely to represent a technical artifact of the sequencing pipeline. According to the authors, the approach could potentially be generalized to other disease states and immunological phenotypes.

The cohort consisted of hundreds of healthy bone marrow donors. Cohort members were all nominally healthy when sampled, although unrecorded immune exposures were likely present. The donor tested CMV seronegative and was one of the 352 seronegative cohort members. A peripheral blood sample was provided by each donor, and peripheral blood mononuclear cells were used for TCR beta sequencing. Genomic DNA extraction from the blood cell samples was performed with the Qiagen DNeasy Blood Extraction Kit. Receptors were amplified or captured by the immunoSEQ multiplex PCR assay. The multiplex PCR relied on a mix of 60 forward primers for TCR Vbeta segments and 13 reverse primers for TCR Jbeta segments. The CDR3 region of rearranged TCR beta genes was amplified from genomic DNA by a multiplex PCR assay. Amplified TCR beta libraries were sequenced as 87-base-pair reads on the Illumina HiSeq System. As for how the authors treated the data: Across the 700 or so repertoires, a later analysis counted approximately 83 million unique TCR beta chains, roughly 11 million of which were shared by at least two donors. Raw reads were error-corrected and collapsed into unique sequences by a nearest-neighbor algorithm in which closely related sequences were merged to remove PCR and sequencing errors. Alignment of CDR3 sequences to IMGT reference sequences was used to assign V, D and J gene segments. For a sequence to be retained, a match of at least six nucleotides was required to both a V gene segment and a J gene segment. Rearrangements were called productive when the CDR3 lacked stop codons and stayed in frame with V and J; all others were non-productive. Following IMGT convention, CDR3 was defined as the stretch from the second conserved V-encoded cysteine to the conserved J-encoded phenylalanine. Sequences without an unambiguous match to a single V gene segment were excluded from the earlier analysis of a few hundred of the donors. In an earlier analysis of almost 600 of the donors, a V segment was called functional when productive rearrangements were above 56.7%, and segregating when the standard deviation between donors exceeded 5%. To diagnose cytomegalovirus status from the catalog of TCR beta chain sequences, a statistical classification framework was built. In a later analysis, TCR nucleotide sequences were compared against IMGT/GENE-DB human TR gene sequences so that V and J genes could be assigned. Using the TCRdist pipeline, a later analysis assigned CDR3 sequences along with most-parsimonious VDJ recombination scenarios. A later analysis defined each TCR beta chain by its CDR3 amino acid sequence plus V-gene family, and excluded reads lacking a unique V-gene family. To address suspected cross-contamination and a sequencing artifact, a later analysis removed some 620 highly shared, low-generation-probability nucleotide sequences. In a later analysis, a clonal expansion index was calculated for each public chain from normalized within-repertoire ranks of inferred template counts. A later analysis computed generation probabilities with a VDJ recombination model fitted to out-of-frame rearrangements, and checked the results against IGoR. In a later analysis, hypergeometric tests were used to score TCR-TCR, TCR-HLA and TCR-CMV co-occurrence, with a repertoire-size bias correction applied to TCR pairs. To estimate false discovery rates, a later analysis permuted the HLA or CMV assignments 20 times. In a later analysis, co-occurring TCRs were grouped using DBSCAN, and TCRdist sequence similarity was added for clustering within HLA-allele-positive subsets. Repertoires with fewer than 30,000 or more than 120,000 public chains were left out of co-occurrence clustering, as were five repertoires with anomalous nucleotide sharing. TCRdb stores this immuneACCESS table with in-frame sequences only. Part of the clones is absent; in the studies checked, under half of the shortfall reflects unresolved V genes, and no reason is known for the rest. V and J calls and clone size are those listed in that table; D and trimming were worked out from the DNA. This sample comprises approximately 77,000 clones, nearly 80% of them detected only once. 4% to 5.5% of the sample is in the top ten clones.

This receptor was identified in a man aged 40-55 years in good health and CMV-seronegative. The sequencing sample was made of PBMCs. In this chain, TRBV6-6 is recombined with TRBJ2-7; a weak D assignment points to TRBD1 (6 bases agree). The CDR3 region: CASSLYREIYEQYF. The nucleotides read TGTGCCAGCAGTTTATACAGGGAGATCTACGAGCAGTACTTC.